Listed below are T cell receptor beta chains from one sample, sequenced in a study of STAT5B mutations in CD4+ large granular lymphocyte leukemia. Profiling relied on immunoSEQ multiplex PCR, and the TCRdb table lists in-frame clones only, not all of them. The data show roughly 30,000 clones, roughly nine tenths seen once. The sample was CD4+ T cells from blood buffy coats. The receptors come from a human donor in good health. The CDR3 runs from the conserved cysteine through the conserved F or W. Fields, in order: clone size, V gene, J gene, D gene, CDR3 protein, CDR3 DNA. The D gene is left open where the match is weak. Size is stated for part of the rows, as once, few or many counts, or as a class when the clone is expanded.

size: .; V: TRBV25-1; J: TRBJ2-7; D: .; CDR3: CASSDHPGSPPYEQYF; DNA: TGTGCCAGCAGTGACCACCCCGGATCGCCCCCCTACGAGCAGTACTTC
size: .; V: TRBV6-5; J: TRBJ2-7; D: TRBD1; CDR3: CASRRLGQGANEQYF; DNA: TGTGCCAGCAGGCGACTGGGACAGGGGGCGAACGAGCAGTACTTC
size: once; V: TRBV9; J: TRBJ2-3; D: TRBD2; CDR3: CASSVGNSGRVMRTDTQYF; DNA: TGTGCCAGCAGCGTAGGAAATAGCGGGAGGGTAATGAGGACAGATACGCAGTATTTT
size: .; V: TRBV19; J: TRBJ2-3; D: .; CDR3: CASSMRGTTTDTQYF; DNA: TGTGCCAGTAGTATGAGGGGGACAACCACAGATACGCAGTATTTT
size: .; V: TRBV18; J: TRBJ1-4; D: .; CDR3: CASSATPVGANEKLFF; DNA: TGTGCCAGCTCAGCAACTCCGGTGGGAGCTAATGAAAAACTGTTTTTT
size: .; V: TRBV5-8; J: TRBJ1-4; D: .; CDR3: CASSLAGRATNEKLFF; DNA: TGTGCCAGCAGCTTGGCCGGGCGGGCAACTAATGAAAAACTGTTTTTT
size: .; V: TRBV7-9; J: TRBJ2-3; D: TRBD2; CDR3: CASSPIRAAGGPADTQYF; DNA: TGTGCCAGCAGCCCTATACGGGCGGCGGGAGGGCCAGCAGATACGCAGTATTTT
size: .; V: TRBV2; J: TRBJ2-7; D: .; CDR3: CASSETESHYEQYF; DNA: TGTGCCAGCAGTGAAACAGAGTCACACTACGAGCAGTACTTC
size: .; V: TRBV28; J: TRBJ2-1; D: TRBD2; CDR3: CASTRTSGIRDNEQFF; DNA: TGTGCCAGCACCCGGACTAGCGGAATCCGCGACAATGAGCAGTTCTTC
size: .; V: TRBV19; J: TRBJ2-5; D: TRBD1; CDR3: CASSMNRGRSETQYF; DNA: TGTGCCAGTAGTATGAACAGGGGGCGGTCTGAGACCCAGTACTTC
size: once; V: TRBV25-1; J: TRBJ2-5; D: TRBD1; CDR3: CASSQMTGTETQYF; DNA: TGTGCCAGCAGCCAGATGACAGGGACCGAGACCCAGTACTTC